This T cell receptor (beta chain) was identified in a study of shared clonotypes between healthy human individuals (TCRdb year 2020). As for the study more broadly: Three men and a couple of women, aged 18 to 49 years, made up the cohort. Different laboratories and diverse techniques were used to prepare libraries and sequence TCR repertoires, to increase sequencing depth and limit assay-specific biases. Per donor, leukapheresis produced somewhere between about 0.94 and 8.9 billion PBMCs. To estimate repertoire size and how much clonotype sharing occurs between individuals, the study deeply sequenced the blood TCR repertoires of about five healthy adults.

Broader findings and caveats from the paper: Pairwise subsampling led to the expectation that sequencing depth would affect the degree of clonotype sharing among donors. The genetic and exposure-history diversity represented was limited by the small number of donors. Sampling was restricted to blood, and TCR repertoires in tissue are likely to differ from TCR repertoires in blood.

Using the deep immunoSEQ assay, TCR CDR3 regions were amplified from genomic DNA by multiplex PCR. Genomic DNA extracted from each cell subset was distributed evenly over all wells of several immunoSEQ 96-well plates, and each plate served as one replicate. For unsorted PBMC, each replicate PCR was loaded with roughly 0.3 ug genomic DNA, equivalent to roughly 31,000 T cell genomes. Ten immunoSEQ deep assay plates were used to sequence unsorted PBMC genomic DNA. Purified libraries were quantified with a Qubit 3.0 fluorometer, sized on a Bioanalyzer 2100, and re-quantified with the KAPA Library Quantification kit. Every immunoSEQ 96-well plate was sequenced on a dedicated single-read 150-cycle Illumina NextSeq 550 flow cell. Per the original workflow: The immunoSEQ output contained only junctional sequences without quality scores, so filtering could not match that applied to full-length reads. Sequences were annotated with PyIR, a Python wrapper for IgBLAST v1.9, and V/J genes and CDR3 were assigned using IMGT germline references. Reads were removed for weak V/J assignments (E-value above 1e-6), missing CDR3, stop codons, out-of-frame junctions, or ambiguous translated residues. V3J clonotypes were defined by identical inferred V gene, J gene, and CDR3 amino acid sequence. Percentage overlap between repertoires was computed as shared unique clonotypes divided by the size of the smaller repertoire. Richness of each repertoire was evaluated using RTK rarefaction, the Chao1 estimator, and Recon v2.1 estimates of unobserved clonotypes. TCRdb carries this immuneACCESS record with in-frame sequences only. Its versions omit some clonotypes, under half of them owing to an unresolved V gene in the studies checked, with the rest unexplained. Clone size and V and J calls were adopted from that table, with D and trimming inferred from the DNA. This sample holds around 500,000 clones; over 65% were observed only once. 13% of the sample goes to the ten largest clones.

CDR1 MDHEN and CDR2 SYDVKM were looked up in the germline V gene. Germline trimming amounts to 6 bases on V and 4 bases on J, with 6 as the count of junction bases outside the gene matches. From cysteine to phenylalanine, the CDR3 is 14 amino acids long. Solely the CDR3 DNA is kept, with 42 bases framed from the first base. Donors were healthy HIV-negative adults with no recently reported acute infections or vaccinations. All donors were Caucasian adults living in Nashville, Tennessee, USA. For unsorted samples, around 90 million PBMCs were counted, and genomic DNA was extracted using the QIAamp DNA Blood Mini kit. After blood collection by leukapheresis, PBMCs were isolated using Ficoll-Histopaque density gradient centrifugation and then cryopreserved in the vapor phase of liquid nitrogen. In the case of this clone: It lacks a known antigen. Base qualities are not provided; no much larger clone lies one nucleotide away.

The sequence derives from a woman aged 40 to 50 in good health. Some clones in this sample may be carry-over from other donors' samples. The chain was built from TRBV28 and TRBJ2-7; the junction holds 10 bases that match TRBD2. Sample: PBMCs. The CDR3 sequence is CASRLGLAVYEQYF. The nucleotide sequence is TGTGCCAGCAGGCTCGGACTAGCGGTTTACGAGCAGTACTTC.